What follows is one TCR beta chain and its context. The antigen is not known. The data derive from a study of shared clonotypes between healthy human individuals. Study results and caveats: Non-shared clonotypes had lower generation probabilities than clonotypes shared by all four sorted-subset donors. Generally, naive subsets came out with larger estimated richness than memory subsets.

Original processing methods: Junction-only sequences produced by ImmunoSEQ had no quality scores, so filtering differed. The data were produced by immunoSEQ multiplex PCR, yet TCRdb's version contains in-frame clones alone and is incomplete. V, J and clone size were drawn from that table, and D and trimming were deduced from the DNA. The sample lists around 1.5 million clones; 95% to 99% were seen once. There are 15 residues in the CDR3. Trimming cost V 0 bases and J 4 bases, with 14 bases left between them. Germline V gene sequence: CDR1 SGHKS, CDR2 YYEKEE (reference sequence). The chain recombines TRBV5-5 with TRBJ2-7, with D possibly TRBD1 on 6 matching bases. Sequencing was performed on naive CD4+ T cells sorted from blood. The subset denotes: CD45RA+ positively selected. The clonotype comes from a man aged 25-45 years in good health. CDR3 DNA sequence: TGTGCCAGCAGCTTGGCGACAGGATTGGGATACGAGCAGTACTTC. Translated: CASSLATGLGYEQYF.